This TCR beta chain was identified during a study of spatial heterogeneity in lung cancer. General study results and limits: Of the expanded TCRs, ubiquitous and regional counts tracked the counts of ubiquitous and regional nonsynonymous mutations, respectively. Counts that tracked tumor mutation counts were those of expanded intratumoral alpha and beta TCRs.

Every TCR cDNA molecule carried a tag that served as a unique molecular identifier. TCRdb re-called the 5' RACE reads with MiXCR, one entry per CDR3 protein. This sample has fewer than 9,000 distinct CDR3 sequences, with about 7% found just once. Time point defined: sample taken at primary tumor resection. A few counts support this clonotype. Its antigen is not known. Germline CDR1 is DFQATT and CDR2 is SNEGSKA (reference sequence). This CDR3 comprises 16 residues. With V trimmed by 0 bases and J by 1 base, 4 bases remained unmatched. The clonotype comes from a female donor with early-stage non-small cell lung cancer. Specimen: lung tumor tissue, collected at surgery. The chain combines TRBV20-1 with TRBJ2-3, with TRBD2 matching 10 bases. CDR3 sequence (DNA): TGCAGTGCTAGAGAAATAGCGGGAGGCCGCACAGATACGCAGTATTTT. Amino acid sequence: CSAREIAGGRTDTQYF.